The clone carrying this T cell receptor (beta chain) was found once. The method was immunoSEQ multiplex PCR; TCRdb's version includes in-frame clones alone and lacks a portion of them. The top ten hold less than 1.6% of the sample, which has 150,000 to 200,000 clones, around 91% seen once. The data derive from a study of control samples from healthy donors and cancer patients. Germline V lookup: CDR1 GTSNPN, CDR2 SVGIG (reference sequence). The length of the CDR3 is 14 residues. V lost 2 bases and J 2 bases, leaving 12 bases between the germline ends. This clonotype was sampled from a woman under 40 in good health. The chain couples TRBV30 to TRBJ2-5; weak D call: TRBD2 (6 bases). The source material was blood. The chain's CDR3 is CAWSPGTYQETQYF. The CDR3 DNA sequence: TGTGCCTGGAGTCCAGGGACTTATCAAGAGACCCAGTACTTC.